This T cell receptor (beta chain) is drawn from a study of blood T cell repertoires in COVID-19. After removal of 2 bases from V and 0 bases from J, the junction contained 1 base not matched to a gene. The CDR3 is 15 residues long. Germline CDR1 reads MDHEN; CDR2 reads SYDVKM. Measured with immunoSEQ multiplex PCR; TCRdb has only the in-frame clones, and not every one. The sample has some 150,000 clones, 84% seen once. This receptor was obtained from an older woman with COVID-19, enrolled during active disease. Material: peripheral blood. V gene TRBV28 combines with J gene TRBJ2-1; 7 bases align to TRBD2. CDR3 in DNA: TGTGCCAGCAGTTTAGGGGGGGTCTCCTACAATGAGCAGTTCTTC. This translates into CASSLGGVSYNEQFF.